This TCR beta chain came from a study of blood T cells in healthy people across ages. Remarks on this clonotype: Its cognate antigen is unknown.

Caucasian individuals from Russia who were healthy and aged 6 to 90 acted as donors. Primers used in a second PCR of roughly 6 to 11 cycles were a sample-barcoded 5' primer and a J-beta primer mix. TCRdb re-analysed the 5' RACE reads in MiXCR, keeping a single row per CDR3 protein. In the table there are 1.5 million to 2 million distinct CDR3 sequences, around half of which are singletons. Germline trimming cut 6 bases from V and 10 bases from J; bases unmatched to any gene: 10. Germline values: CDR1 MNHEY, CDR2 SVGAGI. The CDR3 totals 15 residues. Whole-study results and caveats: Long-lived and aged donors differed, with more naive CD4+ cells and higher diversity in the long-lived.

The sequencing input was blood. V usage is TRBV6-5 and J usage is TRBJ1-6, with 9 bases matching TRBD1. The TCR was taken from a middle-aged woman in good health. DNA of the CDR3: TGTGCCAGCAGGCGGACAGGGGACCGAAGATCACCCCTCCACTTT. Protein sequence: CASRRTGDRRSPLHF.